This entry lists 13 T cell receptor beta chains sequenced from one sample in a study of T cells after yellow fever vaccination. TCRdb independently ran MiXCR on the 5' RACE reads; one entry per CDR3 protein. Among fewer than 500,000 distinct CDR3 sequences, around 19% were seen once, and the ten largest hold 18%. The source material was PBMCs, sampled before the yellow fever booster vaccination. The receptors were gathered from a man between 18 and 29 years old who received the YFV17D yellow fever vaccine.

This clonotype was counted between two and nine times. The chain links TRBV15 to TRBJ2-3; 7 bases fit TRBD2. The V gene end was trimmed by 0 bases and the J gene end by 1 base; junction bases not matched to a gene: 1. From germline, CDR1 is LNHNV and CDR2 YYDKDF (reference sequence). The CDR3 extends over 15 amino acids. The CDR3: CATSRDRGGTDTQYF. The CDR3 DNA reads TGTGCCACCAGCAGAGATCGGGGGGGCACAGATACGCAGTATTTT.

This chain connects TRBV7-2 to TRBJ1-1, with a weak D call TRBD1 (6 bases). This CDR3 is 14 amino acids long. The germline CDR1 and CDR2 sequences are SGHTA and FQGNSA. V was pared by 4 bases and J by 2 bases, with 11 bases between. CDR3 sequence: CASSSGHRNTEAFF. CDR3 DNA sequence: TGTGCCAGCAGCTCGGGACATCGAAACACTGAAGCTTTCTTT.

CDR3 DNA sequence: TGTGCCTGGAGTGTACGGGGCAGCCAAGCTTTCTTT. This sequence encodes CAWSVRGSQAFF. The V call is TRBV30, the J call TRBJ1-1; perhaps TRBD1 as D (5 bases). This CDR3 has 12 residues. The germline gives CDR1 GTSNPN, CDR2 SVGIG (reference sequence). Trimming cost V 0 bases and J 9 bases, with 11 bases left between them.

This chain links TRBV10-3 with TRBJ1-2, with 8 bases identical to TRBD1. There are 14 residues in the CDR3. Germline trimming cut 0 bases from V and 4 bases from J; bases unmatched to any gene: 1. The germline CDR1 and CDR2 sequences are ENHRY and SYGVKD. In DNA form, the CDR3 reads TGTGCCATCAGTGAGTCAGACAGGGGCTATGGCTACACCTTC. Its translation is CAISESDRGYGYTF.

This clonotype was observed a few times. The chain recombines TRBV6-6 with TRBJ2-3; D gene unclear. Trimming took 1 base from V and 2 from J, leaving 10 bases between them. Germline loops: CDR1 MNHNY, CDR2 SVGAGI (reference sequence). The CDR3 loop spans 15 amino acids. The CDR3 DNA reads TGTGCCAGCAGTTACTTCGACGCTGCCACAGATACGCAGTATTTT. Its protein product is CASSYFDAATDTQYF.

This clonotype was picked up many times. This chain uses TRBV9 with TRBJ2-7; TRBD1 agrees at 7 bases. With 0 bases clipped from V and 3 bases from J, the junction kept 6 bases outside the gene matches. The germline CDR1 and CDR2 sequences are SGDLS and YYNGEE. CDR3 size: 15 residues. The CDR3 reads CASSVEGQSNYEQYF. Written as DNA, the CDR3 is TGTGCCAGCAGCGTAGAGGGACAGTCGAACTACGAGCAGTACTTC.

Comments on this clonotype: Sequence at one end of the junction differs from germline and may be a read error. The gene calls are TRBV6-5 and TRBJ1-4, with D possibly matching TRBD1 (5 bases). This CDR3 has 15 residues. Germline loops: CDR1 MNHEY, CDR2 SVGAGI. CDR3 coding DNA: TGTGCCAGCAGCAGAGCCGGGGCGCAGGATGAAAAACTGCTTTTT. Translated, it gives CASSRAGAQDEKLLF.

This clonotype has just a few counts. The V and J genes are TRBV7-2 and TRBJ2-1; 11 bases are shared with TRBD1. CDR3 length: 15 amino acids. Germline assignment: CDR1 SGHTA and CDR2 FQGNSA. V shed 4 bases and J 6 bases; nucleotides not matched to a gene: 5. The CDR3 region is CASSSGDRGVNEQFF. The DNA for the CDR3 is TGTGCCAGCAGCTCCGGGGACAGGGGGGTCAATGAGCAGTTCTTC.

The V and J genes are TRBV10-3 and TRBJ2-5; perhaps D is TRBD1 or TRBD2 (5 bases each). This CDR3 has 17 residues. Germline V gene sequence: CDR1 ENHRY, CDR2 SYGVKD. The V end was cut by 2 bases, the J end by 5 bases, with 21 bases between. The DNA of the CDR3 is TGTGCCATCAGTGAGGCCAGGCAGGGCCGACCGGGGGAGACCCAGTACTTC. The encoded protein is CAISEARQGRPGETQYF.

This chain uses TRBV6-2 or TRBV6-3 with TRBJ2-3, with TRBD1 identical over 11 bases. V lost 6 bases, J lost 5 bases, and 7 bases stayed unmatched. Per the germline V gene, CDR1 is MNHEY and CDR2 is SVGEGT. This CDR3 comprises 15 residues. Here the CDR3 reads CASSRTGGPRDTQYF. In DNA form, the CDR3 reads TGTGCCAGCAGCCGGACAGGGGGCCCGAGAGATACGCAGTATTTT.

The chain recombines TRBV15 with TRBJ2-1; D is uncertain. Trimming took 0 bases from V and 4 from J, leaving 10 bases between them. The CDR3 is 15 amino acids. CDR1 is LNHNV, CDR2 YYDKDF, per germline (reference sequence). As DNA, the CDR3 is TGTGCCACCAGCAGAGATGGAAGAGAATACAATGAGCAGTTCTTC. Its translation is CATSRDGREYNEQFF. Supplemented by reference TRBV15 and TRBJ2-1, the full variable domain reads DAMVIQNPRYQVTQFGKPVTLSCSQTLNHNVMYWYQQKSSQAPKLLFHYYDKDFNNEADTPDNFQSRRPNTSFCFLDIRSPGLGDTAMYLCATSRDGREYNEQFFGPGTRLTVL.

This clonotype was seen a few times. V gene TRBV7-2 combines with J gene TRBJ1-3; 7 positions match TRBD1. Germline V gives CDR1 SGHTA, CDR2 FQGNSA. This CDR3 contains 15 residues. The junction had 7 bases not matched to a gene; V was cut back by 5 bases and J by 3 bases. CDR3 nucleotides: TGTGCCAGCAGCCCGGTGACAGGGTTTGGAAACACCATATATTTT. Protein product: CASSPVTGFGNTIYF.

In this sample, this clonotype turned up a few times. J is TRBJ1-6 and V is TRBV25-1; 8 bases are shared with TRBD1. The CDR3 length is 15 residues. CDR1 is MGHDK and CDR2 is SYGVNS in the germline V gene. J gave up 7 bases and V 5 bases, and 7 bases lay outside the gene matches. The CDR3 nucleotides read TGTGCCAGCAGTACAGGGGGACTCGGGAATTCACCCCTCCACTTT. As protein: CASSTGGLGNSPLHF.